The 13 T cell receptor beta chains below all came from one sample that was sequenced in a study of T cell responses to AZD1222 COVID-19 vaccine. Libraries were prepared by immunoSEQ multiplex PCR; TCRdb keeps only in-frame clonotypes and omits some of them. The sample has around 53,000 clones, approximately 83% seen once. Sequenced material: peripheral blood, taken 28 days after the second AZD1222 dose. These receptors originate from an adult who received the AZD1222 COVID-19 vaccine.

This clone was found a few times. The CDR3 DNA reads TGTGCCTGGGGGGATCGGGGCGCGCCCACAGATACGCAGTATTTT. Encoded protein: CAWGDRGAPTDTQYF. V gene TRBV30 combines with J gene TRBJ2-3; either TRBD1 or TRBD2 may supply D (5 bases each). The CDR3 is made up of 15 amino acids. Germline CDR1 and CDR2: GTSNPN and SVGIG (reference sequence). The V end lost 5 bases, the J end lost 2 bases, and 17 bases lay between the germline ends.

The rearrangement links TRBV18 to TRBJ1-4, with TRBD1 identical over 11 bases. Germline assignment: CDR1 KGHSH and CDR2 LQKENI. V trimming: 3 bases; J trimming: 2 bases; junction bases outside the gene matches: 5. The CDR3 consists of 17 residues. The CDR3 loop is CASSPDRGRVTNEKLFF. As DNA, the CDR3 is TGTGCCAGCTCACCGGACAGGGGGCGCGTGACTAATGAAAAACTGTTTTTT.

The V call is TRBV18, the J call TRBJ2-4, with TRBD2 matching over 9 bases. With 0 bases clipped from V and 8 bases from J, the junction kept 11 bases outside the gene matches. This CDR3 is 17 amino acids long. From germline, CDR1 is KGHSH and CDR2 LQKENI. This CDR3 reads CASSPPWRGGPGDIQYF. CDR3 DNA sequence: TGTGCCAGCTCACCACCGTGGCGGGGGGGGCCCGGGGACATTCAGTACTTC.

The rearrangement links TRBV28 to TRBJ1-3; D is unresolved. The CDR3 is 18 residues long. Trimming pared 2 bases from V and 0 bases from J, leaving 17 bases between. Germline CDR1 MDHEN, CDR2 SYDVKM. Here the CDR3 reads CASSLAGLIASSGNTIYF. DNA of the CDR3: TGTGCCAGCAGTTTAGCCGGTTTGATCGCAAGCTCTGGAAACACCATATATTTT.

The table lists this clone with a few counts. V is TRBV7-9 and J is TRBJ1-6; possibly TRBD1 for D (5 bases). The CDR3 consists of 15 residues. Trimming stripped 6 bases from V and 9 bases from J, with 18 bases between. In germline, CDR1 is SEHNR, CDR2 FQNEAQ (reference sequence). Written as DNA, the CDR3 is TGTGCCAGCAGAGAGGGGCATAATCCGGCTTCACCCCTCCACTTT. As protein: CASREGHNPASPLHF. Based on the CDR3 plus reference TRBV7-9 and TRBJ1-6, the full variable domain is DTGVSQNPRHKITKRGQNVTFRCDPISEHNRLYWYRQTLGQGPEFLTYFQNEAQLEKSRLLSDRFSAERPKGSFSTLEIQRTEQGDSAMYLCASREGHNPASPLHFGNGTRLTVT.

This clone has a handful of counts. This sequence joins TRBV15 and TRBJ2-7; tentatively, D is TRBD2 (6 bases). Germline-derived CDR1 and CDR2 are LNHNV and YYDKDF (reference sequence). V lost 1 base to trimming and J lost 7 bases, with 20 bases between them. The CDR3 length is 16 residues. The CDR3 DNA reads as TGTGCCACCAGCAGAGCACTTCTCCGGGGGTCGGGGGAGCAGTACTTC. Translation: CATSRALLRGSGEQYF.

CDR3 sequence (DNA): TGTGCCAGCAGCCAAGACCGGGGCAATGAGCAGTTCTTC. It yields the protein CASSQDRGNEQFF. The J gene is TRBJ2-1, the V gene TRBV14; D might be TRBD2 (5 bases). V shed 0 bases and J shed 6 bases, with 6 bases lying between them. The CDR3 covers 13 residues. CDR1 SGHDN and CDR2 FVKESK come from the germline V gene.

The chain is built from TRBV18 and TRBJ1-4; TRBD1 matches at 10 bases. There are 15 residues in the CDR3. Trimming at V came to 5 bases and at J to 8 bases, leaving 8 bases not matched to a gene. Germline lookup yields CDR1 KGHSH and CDR2 LQKENI. CDR3 nucleotide sequence: TGTGCCAGCTCAGAGAGACAGGGGGCCCCGGAAAAACTGTTTTTT. Protein: CASSERQGAPEKLFF. The variable domain in full, with the rest retrieved from reference TRBV18 and TRBJ1-4, is NAGVMQNPRHLVRRRGQEARLRCSPMKGHSHVYWYRQLPEEGLKFMVYLQKENIIDESGMPKERFSAEFPKEGPSILRIQQVVRGDSAAYFCASSERQGAPEKLFFGSGTQLSVL.

V is TRBV7-6 and J is TRBJ2-5; D remains unclear. Germline V lookup: CDR1 SGHVS, CDR2 FNYEAQ. CDR3 size: 13 residues. Trimming took 3 bases from V and 0 from J, leaving 5 bases between them. This chain's CDR3 is CASSFSNQETQYF. The CDR3 DNA reads as TGTGCCAGCAGCTTCAGCAACCAAGAGACCCAGTACTTC.

J is TRBJ2-2 and V is TRBV11-3; 13 bases match TRBD2. CDR1 SGHNT and CDR2 YENEEA come from the germline V gene. V shed 3 bases and J 7 bases; nucleotides not matched to a gene: 5. This CDR3 spans 16 amino acids. CDR3 nucleotide sequence: TGTGCCAGCAGCTTGGGACTAGCGGGAATCCGCGGGGAGCTGTTTTTT. Its protein is CASSLGLAGIRGELFF.

V usage is TRBV5-1 and J usage is TRBJ2-7, with D possibly being TRBD1 (6 bases). Germline CDR1 SGHRS, CDR2 YFSETQ. V lost 2 bases to trimming and J lost 3 bases, with 12 bases between them. The CDR3 covers 14 residues. CDR3 in amino acids: CASSLRTDNYEQYF. The DNA for the CDR3 is TGCGCCAGCAGCTTACGGACAGACAACTACGAGCAGTACTTC.

The CDR3 DNA sequence: TGTGCCAGCAGCTTAGAGTTGGGAAGCACAGATACGCAGTATTTT. Encoded protein: CASSLELGSTDTQYF. The gene calls are TRBV7-8 and TRBJ2-3; D is uncertain. Trimming removed 1 base from V and 0 bases from J, with 8 bases in between. The length of the CDR3 is 15 residues. Germline CDR1 is SGHVS and CDR2 is FQNEAQ.

V is TRBV28 and J is TRBJ2-7; 11 nucleotides agree with TRBD2. From germline, CDR1 is MDHEN and CDR2 SYDVKM. The CDR3 sequence is 15 residues long. V was pared by 5 bases and J by 4 bases, with 7 bases of the junction left unmatched. This chain's CDR3 is CASSDAGTSGYEQYF. CDR3 in DNA: TGTGCCAGCAGTGATGCCGGGACTAGCGGTTACGAGCAGTACTTC.